The clone carrying this T cell receptor (beta chain) has a handful of counts. What it binds is unknown. Libraries were prepared by immunoSEQ multiplex PCR; TCRdb keeps only in-frame clonotypes and omits some of them. Of over 100,000 clones listed, 75% to 90% are singletons. These data originate in a study of T cell responses to AZD1222 COVID-19 vaccine. General observations from the study: Sampling captured repertoires only after the peak T cell response. Donors were mostly white British, more females; clonal diversity possibly underestimated.

Per germline, CDR1 GTSNPN and CDR2 SVGIG (reference sequence). The CDR3 is made up of 12 amino acids. Trimming removed 3 bases from V and 5 bases from J, with 11 bases in between. The source is an adult in good health. The V and J genes are TRBV30 and TRBJ2-7, with D hard to call. The starting material was peripheral blood, obtained on day 0 of AZD1222 vaccination. CDR3 sequence reads: CAWSLKGHEQYF. The CDR3 nucleotides read TGTGCCTGGAGCCTAAAGGGCCACGAGCAGTACTTC.